These 9 T cell receptor beta chains originate from one sample sequenced in a study of blood T cell repertoires in COVID-19 (dated by TCRdb to 2018 to 2021). The library was made by the immunoSEQ multiplex PCR assay. Held by TCRdb, this immuneACCESS table contains in-frame sequences only and omits some clones. Under half of the omission traces to an unresolved V gene where checked; the cause of the rest is unknown. A total of about 180,000 clones appear in this sample, 86% of them only once. Roughly 9.1% of the sample comes from the top ten. Sequencing was carried out using PBMCs or T cells enriched from blood (not recorded which). The receptors shown here come from a woman aged 25 to 45 who had recovered from COVID-19.

On this clone itself: Additional DNA sequences in this sample encode the identical CDR3. The gene calls are TRBV5-1 and TRBJ1-4; 9 bases are a match to TRBD1. The length of the CDR3 is 16 residues. The trim removed 0 bases at V and 2 bases at J, leaving 2 bases unmatched. Germline loops: CDR1 SGHRS, CDR2 YFSETQ. The CDR3 DNA follows: TGCGCCAGCAGCTTGGGACAGGGGGTTACTAATGAAAAACTGTTTTTT. This codes for CASSLGQGVTNEKLFF.

The chain has TRBV6-2 or TRBV6-3 and TRBJ2-7; 9 nucleotides line up with TRBD2. This CDR3 contains 16 residues. The V gene end was trimmed by 4 bases and the J gene end by 6 bases; junction bases not matched to a gene: 13. Germline values: CDR1 MNHEY, CDR2 SVGEGT. The CDR3 sequence: CASSSNSGSRAGEQYF. CDR3 in DNA: TGTGCCAGCAGTTCGAATAGCGGGAGTCGGGCAGGCGAGCAGTACTTC.

V gene TRBV7-6 combines with J gene TRBJ2-1; tentatively, D is TRBD1 (5 bases). The CDR3 spans 16 residues. The V end lost 1 base, the J end lost 8 bases, and 18 bases lay between the germline ends. CDR1 is SGHVS and CDR2 is FNYEAQ in the germline V gene. The CDR3 loop is CASSLESPDTRHEQFF. The DNA for the CDR3 is TGTGCCAGCAGCTTAGAAAGTCCGGACACTCGGCATGAGCAGTTCTTC.

This chain uses TRBV6-1 with TRBJ2-1, with D perhaps matching TRBD1 (6 bases). This CDR3 is 16 amino acids long. With 2 bases removed from V and 5 bases from J, the gap between germline ends came to 16 bases. The V gene's germline CDR1 is MNHNS and CDR2 SASEGT. The CDR3 loop reads CASSENVGQGNNEQFF. Here the CDR3 DNA reads TGTGCCAGCAGTGAAAATGTTGGGCAGGGGAACAATGAGCAGTTCTTC.

The rearrangement joins TRBV24-1 to TRBJ2-7; 9 bases align to TRBD1. Trimming at V came to 4 bases and at J to 7 bases, leaving 10 bases not matched to a gene. This CDR3 contains 15 residues. Germline V gene lookup returns CDR1 KGHDR and CDR2 SFDVKD. As DNA, the CDR3 is TGTGCCACCAGTGACACCGGGACAGGGTCTATGGAGCAGTACTTC. It is translated as CATSDTGTGSMEQYF.

This chain joins TRBV5-1 and TRBJ1-1; D gene unclear. This CDR3 is built from 12 residues. Germline CDR1 and CDR2: SGHRS and YFSETQ. V lost 5 bases, J lost 1 base, and 6 bases lay in between. The CDR3 DNA sequence: TGCGCCAGCAGTACAGCGAACACTGAAGCTTTCTTT. The encoded protein is CASSTANTEAFF.

The rearrangement uses TRBV6-5 and TRBJ1-5; tentative D call: TRBD1 (6 bases). The CDR3 is 12 residues long. CDR1 is MNHEY, CDR2 SVGAGI, per germline. With 11 bases removed from V and 6 bases from J, the gap between germline ends came to 14 bases. The CDR3 region has the DNA TGTGCCGTTGGGGGGGCGGCTCAGCCCCAGCATTTT. Protein product: CAVGGAAQPQHF.

The V gene is TRBV11-1, the J gene TRBJ2-7; D may be TRBD2 (6 bases). Trimming removed 1 base from V and 3 bases from J, with 16 bases in between. Germline CDR1 and CDR2: SGHAT and FQDESV (reference sequence). CDR3 length: 16 amino acids. The CDR3, as DNA: TGTGCCAGCAGCTTAGGGCGGGGCCCTCGACTCTACGAGCAGTACTTC. It specifies CASSLGRGPRLYEQYF.

The chain is built from TRBV18 and TRBJ1-1; 10 nucleotides line up with TRBD1. J gave up 1 base and V 4 bases, and 0 bases lay outside the gene matches. Germline V gives CDR1 KGHSH, CDR2 LQKENI. CDR3 size: 14 residues. The chain's CDR3 is CASSRDRGNTEAFF. Here the CDR3 DNA reads TGTGCCAGCTCACGGGACAGGGGGAACACTGAAGCTTTCTTT.